Shown below are 30 T cell receptor beta chains from a single sample sequenced in a study of Tregs in tolerant kidney transplant recipients. Generated by immunoSEQ multiplex PCR, the TCRdb table keeps only in-frame clones and is missing some. Of some 240,000 clones listed, approximately 84% were seen once; the top ten hold about 0.58%. Sequencing input: CD4+ T cells from blood. The receptors derive from a human donor in good health.

The gene calls are TRBV7-3 and TRBJ1-5; the D is unclear. Trimming took 5 bases from V and 1 from J, leaving 6 bases between them. The CDR3 is 13 amino acids. Germline V CDR1 and CDR2: SGHTA, FQGTGA. The CDR3 loop reads CASSQSSNQPQHF. The CDR3 bases are TGTGCCAGCAGCCAGTCCAGCAATCAGCCCCAGCATTTT.

V is TRBV4-2 and J is TRBJ2-6, with no clear D. The CDR3 length is 18 residues. Germline V gives CDR1 LGHNA, CDR2 YNFKEQ. V lost 0 bases and J 0 bases, leaving 12 bases between the germline ends. The CDR3 here is CASSQEGYLSSGANVLTF. CDR3 DNA: TGTGCCAGCAGCCAAGAAGGCTATCTGAGCTCTGGGGCCAACGTCCTGACTTTC.

This chain joins TRBV11-2 and TRBJ2-2, with D unresolved. The germline V and J ends were trimmed by 3 bases and 0 bases, with 5 bases remaining between them. The CDR3 has 14 residues. The germline CDR1 and CDR2 sequences are SGHAT and FQNNGV. CDR3 region: CASSLRANTGELFF. Written as DNA, the CDR3 is TGTGCCAGCAGCTTGCGCGCGAACACCGGGGAGCTGTTTTTT.

The chain combines TRBV28 with TRBJ1-5, with 7 bases fitting TRBD1. CDR1 and CDR2 from the germline V gene are MDHEN and SYDVKM. This CDR3 spans 15 amino acids. The junction had 10 bases not matched to a gene; V was cut back by 7 bases and J by 4 bases. CDR3 bases: TGTGCCAGCATCCAAGGGGGCCCTCATAATCAGCCCCAGCATTTT. Translating it yields CASIQGGPHNQPQHF. Using reference TRBV28 and TRBJ1-5 for the parts outside the CDR3, the full variable domain is DVKVTQSSRYLVKRTGEKVFLECVQDMDHENMFWYRQDPGLGLRLIYFSYDVKMKEKGDIPEGYSVSREKKERFSLILESASTNQTSMYLCASIQGGPHNQPQHFGDGTRLSIL.

This clone occurred a few times. This rearrangement joins TRBV7-2 to TRBJ2-7; either TRBD1 or TRBD2 may supply D (6 bases each). Between the trimmed V and J ends, which lost 5 bases and 2 bases, there was a span of 16 bases. Germline V gene data show CDR1 as SGHTA and CDR2 as FQGNSA. The CDR3 loop spans 15 amino acids. CDR3 DNA: TGTGCCAGCAGCCCCCACGAGGGGGGCCCCTACGAGCAGTACTTC. This encodes CASSPHEGGPYEQYF.

This rearrangement joins TRBV29-1 to TRBJ2-5; D may be TRBD1 (5 bases). V was pared by 5 bases and J by 2 bases, with 9 bases between. This CDR3 contains 12 residues. Per germline, CDR1 SQVTM and CDR2 ANQGSEA. CDR3 coding DNA: TGCAGCGTTCAGGGCAGTCAAGAGACCCAGTACTTC. Translating gives CSVQGSQETQYF.

This clone was detected only a few times. The CDR3 DNA reads TGTGCCAGCAGTTACGATCGGGGGCGAGGCGGCTACACCTTC. This gives the protein CASSYDRGRGGYTF. The chain is built from TRBV6-5 and TRBJ1-2, with a tentative D call TRBD1 (6 bases). CDR3 size: 14 residues. Germline CDR1 is MNHEY and CDR2 is SVGAGI. Trimming pared 2 bases from V and 8 bases from J, leaving 15 bases between.

This clone was found a few times. The V and J genes are TRBV5-4 and TRBJ1-2; weak D call: TRBD1 (5 bases). The length of the CDR3 is 16 residues. With 4 bases removed from V and 0 bases from J, the gap between germline ends came to 16 bases. CDR1 SGHNT and CDR2 YYREEE come from the germline V gene (reference sequence). The CDR3 loop is CASSAGAGNPNYGYTF. DNA of the CDR3: TGTGCCAGCAGCGCCGGGGCAGGGAACCCTAACTATGGCTACACCTTC. The full variable domain, in which reference TRBV5-4 and TRBJ1-2 provide the parts outside the CDR3, is ETGVTQSPTHLIKTRGQQVTLRCSSQSGHNTVSWYQQALGQGPQFIFQYYREEENGRGNFPPRFSGLQFPNYSSELNVNALELDDSALYLCASSAGAGNPNYGYTFGSGTRLTVV.

This chain links TRBV6-1 with TRBJ2-7; 7 bases match TRBD1. The CDR3 is 14 amino acids. Germline V gene data show CDR1 as MNHNS and CDR2 as SASEGT. With V trimmed by 4 bases and J by 3 bases, 6 bases remained unmatched. The CDR3 DNA reads as TGTGCCAGCAGTGCGGGACAGAGCCTCTACGAGCAGTACTTC. Its translation: CASSAGQSLYEQYF.

The J gene is TRBJ1-2, the V gene TRBV9; no reliable D call. The CDR3 sequence is 15 residues long. V dropped 4 bases and J dropped 2 bases, with 15 bases sitting between them. Germline values: CDR1 SGDLS, CDR2 YYNGEE. The CDR3 nucleotides read TGTGCCAGCAGCCCCAGGACGTACGGCAACTATGGCTACACCTTC. Amino acid sequence: CASSPRTYGNYGYTF.

This sequence joins TRBV11-1 and TRBJ2-1; 9 bases match TRBD1. CDR3 length equals 13 residues. The V gene's germline CDR1 is SGHAT and CDR2 FQDESV (reference sequence). With V trimmed by 5 bases and J by 6 bases, 2 bases remained unmatched. CDR3 in amino acids: CASSTGQGNEQFF. For the CDR3, the DNA is TGTGCCAGCAGCACGGGACAGGGCAATGAGCAGTTCTTC.

V is TRBV7-2 and J is TRBJ2-1; D gene unclear. The germline gives CDR1 SGHTA, CDR2 FQGNSA. The CDR3 runs 13 residues. Trimming pared 6 bases from V and 0 bases from J, leaving 6 bases between. The CDR3 here is CASSIYSYNEQFF. DNA of the CDR3: TGTGCCAGCAGTATATACTCCTACAATGAGCAGTTCTTC.

This chain links TRBV19 with TRBJ2-3; the D call may be TRBD1 or TRBD2 (5 bases each). The CDR3 sequence is 14 residues long. The germline CDR1 and CDR2 sequences are LNHDA and SQIVND (reference sequence). The V and J ends lost 5 bases and 4 bases respectively, with 13 bases between them. The CDR3 protein is CASSPTADPDTQYF. The CDR3 DNA reads as TGTGCCAGTAGTCCGACAGCGGACCCAGATACGCAGTATTTT.

The CDR3 DNA follows: TGTGCCAGCAGTCCTCGGACTGAAACCGGGGAGCTGTTTTTT. As protein: CASSPRTETGELFF. The chain has TRBV7-9 and TRBJ2-2, with D perhaps TRBD2 (5 bases). Deletions cut 6 bases from V and 5 bases from J, with 13 bases between. Germline V CDR1 and CDR2: SEHNR, FQNEAQ (reference sequence). The CDR3 runs 14 residues.

In the case of this clone: Other DNA sequences within the sample encode an identical CDR3. The chain employs TRBV29-1 and TRBJ2-1; 10 bases are a match to TRBD2. This CDR3 is 19 amino acids long. Losses at the gene ends were 1 base for V and 0 bases for J; bases not matched to a gene: 12. Germline CDR1 is SQVTM and CDR2 is ANQGSEA. CDR3 sequence (DNA): TGCAGCGTTGAAGGGCCGAGCGGGAGGGCCCTGAGCTCCTACAATGAGCAGTTCTTC. Protein: CSVEGPSGRALSSYNEQFF.

The J gene is TRBJ2-1, the V gene TRBV6-6; 8 bases are a match to TRBD2. Germline CDR1 is MNHNY and CDR2 is SVGAGI (reference sequence). This CDR3 region has 14 residues. Losses at the gene ends were 0 bases for V and 8 bases for J; bases not matched to a gene: 3. CDR3 loop: CASSYSRGADEQFF. CDR3 DNA: TGTGCCAGCAGTTACTCGCGGGGGGCGGATGAGCAGTTCTTC.

This chain uses TRBV27 with TRBJ2-7; 7 bases match TRBD2. This CDR3 region has 13 residues. From germline, CDR1 is MNHEY and CDR2 SMNVEV (reference sequence). Trimming removed 4 bases from V and 6 bases from J; junction bases left unmatched: 6. The DNA of the CDR3 is TGTGCCAGCAGTTCATCTCGGGAGGCCGAGCAGTACTTC. This translates into CASSSSREAEQYF.

The chain links TRBV6-1 to TRBJ2-5, with 8 bases matching TRBD2. The CDR3 runs 11 residues. The germline gives CDR1 MNHNS, CDR2 SASEGT. V dropped 8 bases and J dropped 13; count of bases not matched to a gene: 9. The CDR3 loop is CASGATSALYF. The CDR3 coding sequence is TGTGCCAGCGGTGCGACTAGCGCCTTGTACTTC.

The V gene is TRBV18, the J gene TRBJ2-2; TRBD1 is a possible D gene (5 bases). Germline loops: CDR1 KGHSH, CDR2 LQKENI. V lost 2 bases to trimming and J lost 4 bases, with 11 bases between them. This CDR3 region has 15 residues. The CDR3: CASSPTQGSTGELFF. The CDR3 DNA follows: TGTGCCAGCTCACCAACTCAGGGAAGCACCGGGGAGCTGTTTTTT.

J is TRBJ2-1 and V is TRBV27, with 8 bases that match TRBD2. Losses at the gene ends were 5 bases for V and 4 bases for J; bases not matched to a gene: 13. Germline lookup yields CDR1 MNHEY and CDR2 SMNVEV (reference sequence). CDR3 size: 17 residues. CDR3 residues: CASSLYVITSGYNEQFF. As DNA, the CDR3 is TGTGCCAGCAGTCTTTATGTTATAACTAGCGGATACAATGAGCAGTTCTTC.

The chain has TRBV5-6 and TRBJ2-4, with TRBD2 as a possible D gene (5 bases). This CDR3 is 13 amino acids long. Germline CDR1 is SGHDT and CDR2 is YYEEEE. The V and J ends lost 0 bases and 8 bases respectively, with 9 bases between them. The CDR3 is CASSLGPEDIQYF. The CDR3 DNA sequence: TGTGCCAGCAGCTTGGGACCGGAGGACATTCAGTACTTC.

V gene TRBV7-3 combines with J gene TRBJ1-1, with 7 nucleotides matching TRBD1. After removal of 5 bases from V and 7 bases from J, the junction contained 7 bases not matched to a gene. This CDR3 spans 13 amino acids. The germline V gene encodes CDR1 SGHTA and CDR2 FQGTGA. Written as DNA, the CDR3 is TGTGCCAGCAGCCTTGACAGGGATAATGAAGCTTTCTTT. This sequence encodes CASSLDRDNEAFF.

The chain joins TRBV5-4 to TRBJ1-4, with D possibly TRBD1 on 6 matching bases. The germline CDR1 and CDR2 sequences are SGHNT and YYREEE (reference sequence). V lost 4 bases to trimming and J lost 10 bases, with 14 bases between them. This CDR3 comprises 13 residues. CDR3 bases: TGTGCCAGCAGCCTGGAAGGGGGGGGAAAACTGTTTTTT. Protein product: CASSLEGGGKLFF.

J is TRBJ2-2 and V is TRBV30; D not certain. V lost 3 bases, J lost 6 bases, and 14 bases lay in between. The germline V gene has CDR1 GTSNPN and CDR2 SVGIG (reference sequence). CDR3 length: 14 residues. The CDR3, as DNA: TGTGCCTGGAGGACCGGTGCCGGATCCGGGGAGCTGTTTTTT. This sequence encodes CAWRTGAGSGELFF.

The chain is built from TRBV9 and TRBJ2-1, with D perhaps being TRBD1 or TRBD2 (5 bases each). The CDR3 consists of 15 residues. Germline V gives CDR1 SGDLS, CDR2 YYNGEE. V lost 4 bases to trimming and J lost 4 bases, with 15 bases between them. The CDR3 region has the DNA TGTGCCAGCAGCCCCGAAGGGGACCATTACAATGAGCAGTTCTTC. It codes for CASSPEGDHYNEQFF.

V is TRBV5-1 and J is TRBJ2-2; TRBD1 aligns across 11 bases. Germline V CDR1 and CDR2: SGHRS, YFSETQ. The CDR3 sequence is 15 residues long. Germline trimming cut 4 bases from V and 3 bases from J; bases unmatched to any gene: 2. The CDR3 sequence is CASSRDRGYTGELFF. The CDR3 nucleotides read TGCGCCAGCAGCCGGGACAGGGGGTACACCGGGGAGCTGTTTTTT.

The CDR3: CASSYGVRAWDTEAFF. CDR3 DNA: TGTGCCAGCAGTTACGGGGTCAGGGCCTGGGACACTGAAGCTTTCTTT. The V call is TRBV6-6, the J call TRBJ1-1; TRBD1 is a possible D gene (5 bases). Germline CDR1 is MNHNY and CDR2 is SVGAGI (reference sequence). This CDR3 is 16 amino acids long. Trimming shortened V by 2 bases and J by 3 bases, and 16 bases separated the two germline ends.

This chain joins TRBV7-3 and TRBJ1-6; D not resolved. Per the germline V gene, CDR1 is SGHTA and CDR2 is FQGTGA. This CDR3 is 18 amino acids long. Trimming cost V 1 base and J 10 bases, with 23 bases left between them. CDR3 sequence reads: CASSLKFPSDRLNSPLHF. As DNA, the CDR3 is TGTGCCAGCAGCTTAAAATTTCCCTCCGACCGGCTGAACTCACCCCTCCACTTT. Complete variable domain (other parts from reference TRBV7-3 and TRBJ1-6): GAGVSQTPSNKVTEKGKYVELRCDPISGHTALYWYRQSLGQGPEFLIYFQGTGAADDSGLPNDRFFAVRPEGSVSTLKIQRTERGDSAVYLCASSLKFPSDRLNSPLHFGNGTRLTVT.

This chain connects TRBV6-5 to TRBJ2-5, with D possibly matching TRBD1 (6 bases). This CDR3 is built from 13 residues. From germline, CDR1 is MNHEY and CDR2 SVGAGI. The V and J ends lost 4 bases and 4 bases respectively, with 10 bases between them. The CDR3 bases are TGTGCCAGCAGTTGGACAGAACGAGAGACCCAGTACTTC. Protein: CASSWTERETQYF.

The rearrangement links TRBV11-2 to TRBJ2-1, with TRBD1 matching over 8 bases. Germline V lookup: CDR1 SGHAT, CDR2 FQNNGV. The CDR3 loop spans 16 amino acids. V trimming: 0 bases; J trimming: 4 bases; junction bases outside the gene matches: 5. The CDR3 DNA sequence: TGTGCCAGCAGCTTAGACGCAGGGGGCTTATACAATGAGCAGTTCTTC. This sequence encodes CASSLDAGGLYNEQFF.